A single sample gave rise to the 9 T cell receptor beta chains below, sequenced in a study of blood T cells in healthy people across ages. A second about 7 to 11 cycle PCR used barcoded and J-beta primers. TCRdb redid the calling of the 5' RACE reads with MiXCR, one entry per CDR3 protein. Of about 830,000 distinct CDR3 sequences in the sample, about 62% were seen once. Material: blood. These receptors were obtained from a man aged 25-40 years in good health.

The V call is TRBV9, the J call TRBJ2-7, with TRBD1 as a possible D gene (6 bases). The CDR3 extends over 14 amino acids. V lost 0 bases, J lost 6 bases, and 13 bases lay in between. Germline V gives CDR1 SGDLS, CDR2 YYNGEE. This CDR3 reads CASSVELRGGEQYF. For the CDR3, the DNA is TGTGCCAGCAGCGTAGAGTTAAGAGGGGGCGAGCAGTACTTC.

V is TRBV4-3 and J is TRBJ2-1, with D unclear. The germline V gene has CDR1 LGHNA and CDR2 YSLEER. With 3 bases removed from V and 3 bases from J, the gap between germline ends came to 12 bases. This CDR3 region has 15 residues. The CDR3 region is CASSHGLTRYNEQFF. CDR3 DNA: TGCGCCAGCAGCCACGGCCTAACACGCTACAATGAGCAGTTCTTC.

V is TRBV28 and J is TRBJ2-1; D is unresolved. The CDR3 covers 12 residues. Trimming stripped 0 bases from V and 6 bases from J, with 3 bases between. Germline CDR1 MDHEN, CDR2 SYDVKM. The CDR3 DNA reads as TGTGCCAGCAGTTTATGGACCAATGAGCAGTTCTTC. It translates to CASSLWTNEQFF.

The chain has TRBV7-2 and TRBJ1-5; TRBD1 matches 7 bases. The V gene's germline CDR1 is SGHTA and CDR2 FQGNSA. The junction had 5 bases not matched to a gene; V was cut back by 5 bases and J by 1 base. The CDR3 totals 15 residues. The CDR3 loop reads CASSRSQGSNQPQHF. CDR3 DNA sequence: TGTGCCAGCAGCCGATCACAGGGGAGCAATCAGCCCCAGCATTTT.

V gene TRBV7-2 combines with J gene TRBJ1-6; D is unresolved. Germline CDR1 and CDR2: SGHTA and FQGNSA. V was clipped by 5 bases and J by 4 bases, with 15 bases between them. CDR3 size: 16 residues. In DNA form, the CDR3 reads TGTGCCAGCAGCGAAGACCTACAGATGTATAATTCACCCCTCCACTTT. Protein sequence: CASSEDLQMYNSPLHF.

This chain uses TRBV10-3 with TRBJ2-3; no firm D call. Per germline, CDR1 ENHRY and CDR2 SYGVKD. Trimming removed 4 bases at V and 0 bases at J, with 5 bases between. The CDR3 covers 13 residues. CDR3 bases: TGTGCCATCAGTGGATCTAGCACAGATACGCAGTATTTT. Its protein is CAISGSSTDTQYF.

The chain recombines TRBV18 with TRBJ1-4; D not resolved. The CDR3 loop spans 16 amino acids. In germline, CDR1 is KGHSH, CDR2 LQKENI. The germline V and J ends were trimmed by 1 base and 7 bases, with 16 bases remaining between them. This CDR3 reads CASSPQAAVEGEKLFF. CDR3 coding DNA: TGTGCCAGCTCACCACAGGCGGCGGTGGAGGGTGAAAAACTGTTTTTT.

V usage is TRBV29-1 and J usage is TRBJ2-4; no definite D call. The J call may be wrong; the DNA end is better matched by TRBJ2-5. Germline V gives CDR1 SQVTM, CDR2 ANQGSEA. The length of the CDR3 is 12 residues. The CDR3: CSVEAARETQYF. CDR3 bases: TGCAGCGTTGAAGCCGCGCGGGAGACCCAGTACTTC.

Note on this clonotype: Mismatch with germline at one junction end may stem from a read error. The V call is TRBV12-3 or TRBV12-4, the J call TRBJ2-3; 11 positions agree with TRBD2. The CDR3 spans 12 residues. Here the CDR3 reads CATGLAADAQYF. Written as DNA, the CDR3 is TGTGCCACGGGACTAGCGGCAGATGCGCAGTATTTT.